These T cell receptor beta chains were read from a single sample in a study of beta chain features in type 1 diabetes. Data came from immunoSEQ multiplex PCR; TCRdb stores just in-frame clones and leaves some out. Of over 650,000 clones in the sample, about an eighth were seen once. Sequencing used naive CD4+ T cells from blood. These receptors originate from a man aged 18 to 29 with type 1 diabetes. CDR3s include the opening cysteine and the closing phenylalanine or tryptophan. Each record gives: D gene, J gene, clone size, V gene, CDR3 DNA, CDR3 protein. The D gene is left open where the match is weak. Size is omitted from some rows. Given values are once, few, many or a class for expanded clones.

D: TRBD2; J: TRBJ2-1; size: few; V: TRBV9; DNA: TGTGCCAGCAGCGTAGCTAGCGGGAGGGCCTACAATGAGCAGTTCTTC; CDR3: CASSVASGRAYNEQFF
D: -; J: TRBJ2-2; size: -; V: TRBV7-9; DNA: TGTGCCAGTCGACCCTACACCGGGGAGCTGTTTTTT; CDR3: CASRPYTGELFF
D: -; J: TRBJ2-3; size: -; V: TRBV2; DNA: TGTGCCAGCAGGACAGGATGGATGACAGGCGGGTCTCGCACAGATACGCAGTATTTT; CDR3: CASRTGWMTGGSRTDTQYF
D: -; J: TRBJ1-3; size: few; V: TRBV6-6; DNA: TGTGCCAGCTTAAGGCAGTCTGGAAACACCATATATTTT; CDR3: CASLRQSGNTIYF
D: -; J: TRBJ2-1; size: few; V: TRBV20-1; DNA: TGCAGTGCCCAGTATAGTTGGGCGCAGTTCTTC; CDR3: CSAQYSWAQFF
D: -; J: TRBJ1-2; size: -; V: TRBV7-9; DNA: TGTGCCAGCAGCTTCGACAAGGACTATGGCTACACCTTC; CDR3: CASSFDKDYGYTF
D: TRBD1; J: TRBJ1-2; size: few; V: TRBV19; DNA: TGTGCCAGTACCTTGGGACAGCGTTATGGCTACACCTTC; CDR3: CASTLGQRYGYTF
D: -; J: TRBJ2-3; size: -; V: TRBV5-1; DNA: TGCGCCAGCAGTTCCTTCAGCGGGCGTAGCACAGATACGCAGTATTTT; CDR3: CASSSFSGRSTDTQYF
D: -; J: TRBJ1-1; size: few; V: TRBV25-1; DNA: TGTGCCAGCAGTGTAGAGGTACGCACTGAAGCTTTCTTT; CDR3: CASSVEVRTEAFF
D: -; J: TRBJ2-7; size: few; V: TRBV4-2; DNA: TGTGCCAGCAGCCTAGCAGGGCAGAACGAGCAGTACTTC; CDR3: CASSLAGQNEQYF
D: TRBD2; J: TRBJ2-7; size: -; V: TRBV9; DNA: TGTGCCAGCAGCTCAGGGGCTAGCGGGAGAAGATCGCTCTACGAGCAGTACTTC; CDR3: CASSSGASGRRSLYEQYF
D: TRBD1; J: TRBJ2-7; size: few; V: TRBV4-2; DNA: TGTGCCAGCAGCCAAGATCCCGACAGGGACTACGAGCAGTACTTC; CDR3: CASSQDPDRDYEQYF
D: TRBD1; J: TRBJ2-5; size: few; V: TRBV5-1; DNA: TGCGCCAGCAGCATAAACCTACAGGGGGCTATGGAGACCCAGTACTTC; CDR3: CASSINLQGAMETQYF
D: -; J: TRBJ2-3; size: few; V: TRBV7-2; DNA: TGTGCCAGCAGCTTTGGTCCAGGGGGCACAGATACGCAGTATTTT; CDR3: CASSFGPGGTDTQYF
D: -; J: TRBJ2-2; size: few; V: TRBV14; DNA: TGTGCCAGCAGCCAAGTGTTTAACAGGAACACCGGGGAGCTGTTTTTT; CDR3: CASSQVFNRNTGELFF
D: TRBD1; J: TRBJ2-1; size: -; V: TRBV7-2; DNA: TGTGCCAGCAGCTCCCGACAGGGGTCCTACAATGAGCAGTTCTTC; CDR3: CASSSRQGSYNEQFF
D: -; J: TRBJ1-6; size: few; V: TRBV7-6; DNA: TGTGCCAGCAGCTTAGCGATTCGGGGTGGTAATTCACCCCTCCACTTT; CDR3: CASSLAIRGGNSPLHF
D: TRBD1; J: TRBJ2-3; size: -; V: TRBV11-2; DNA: TGTGCCAGCAGCTCCTACCGCGGACAGGGCAATACGCAGTATTTT; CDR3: CASSSYRGQGNTQYF
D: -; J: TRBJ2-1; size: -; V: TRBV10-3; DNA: TGTGCCATCAGTGAGAGTAATGAGCAGTTCTTC; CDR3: CAISESNEQFF
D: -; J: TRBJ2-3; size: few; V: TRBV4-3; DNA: TGCGCCACCGGCCGACAGCTTAGCACAGATACGCAGTATTTT; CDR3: CATGRQLSTDTQYF
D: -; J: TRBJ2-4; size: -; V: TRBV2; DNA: TGTGCCAGCAGTGACAGTAACATTCAGTACTTC; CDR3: CASSDSNIQYF
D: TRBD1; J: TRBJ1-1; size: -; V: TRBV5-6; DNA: TGTGCCAGCAGCTCGGACAGGATGGTGACTGAAGCTTTCTTT; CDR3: CASSSDRMVTEAFF
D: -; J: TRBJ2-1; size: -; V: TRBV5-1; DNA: TGCGCCAGCAGCCGAACGGGGCTCTCCCTGGGTGAGCAGTTCTTC; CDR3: CASSRTGLSLGEQFF
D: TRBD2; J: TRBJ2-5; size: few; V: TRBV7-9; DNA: TGTGCCAGCAGCTTGCTAGCGGGAGCTCAAGAGACCCAGTACTTC; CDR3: CASSLLAGAQETQYF
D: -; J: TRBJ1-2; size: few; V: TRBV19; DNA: TGTGCCACCGCCCAGAGGGGGAACTATGGCTACACCTTC; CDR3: CATAQRGNYGYTF
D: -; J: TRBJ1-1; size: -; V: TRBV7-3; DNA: TGTGCCAGCAGCCGGGAACCCCGGGGGCGCGCGAACACTGAAGCTTTCTTT; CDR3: CASSREPRGRANTEAFF
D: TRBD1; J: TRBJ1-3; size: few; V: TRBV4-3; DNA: TGCGCCAGCAGCCAAGAAACAGGGGGAAGTGGAAACACCATATATTTT; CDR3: CASSQETGGSGNTIYF
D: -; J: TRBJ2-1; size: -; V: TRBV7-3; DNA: TGTGCCAGCAGCTTAACAAGTGGTGGATACAATGAGCAGTTCTTC; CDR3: CASSLTSGGYNEQFF
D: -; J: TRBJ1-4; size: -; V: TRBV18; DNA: TGTGCCAGCTCACCTTACAGGGATGCAACTAATGAAAAACTGTTTTTT; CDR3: CASSPYRDATNEKLFF
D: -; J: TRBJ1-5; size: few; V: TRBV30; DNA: TGTGCCTGGAACCACAGGATGGGCAATCAGCCCCAGCATTTT; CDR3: CAWNHRMGNQPQHF
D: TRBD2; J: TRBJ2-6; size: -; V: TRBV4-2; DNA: TGTGCCAGCAGCCGGGTAGGACTAGCGGGAGTCGGTGGGGCCAACGTCCTGACTTTC; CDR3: CASSRVGLAGVGGANVLTF
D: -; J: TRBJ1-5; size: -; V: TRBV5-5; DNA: TGTGCCAGCAGCCCAAGCTCTGGCAATCAGCCCCAGCATTTT; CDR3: CASSPSSGNQPQHF
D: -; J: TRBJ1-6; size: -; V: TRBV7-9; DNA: TGTGCCAGCAGCCCCGGACACAATTCACCCCTCCACTTT; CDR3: CASSPGHNSPLHF
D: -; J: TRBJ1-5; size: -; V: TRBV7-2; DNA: TGTGCCGCCGCAGGTGGTGGCAATCAGCCCCAGCATTTT; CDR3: CAAAGGGNQPQHF
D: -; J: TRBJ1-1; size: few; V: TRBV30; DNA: TGTGCCTGGTCACAGGGCAACACTGAAGCTTTCTTT; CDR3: CAWSQGNTEAFF
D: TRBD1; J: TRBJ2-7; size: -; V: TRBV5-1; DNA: TGCGCCAGCAGCTATGGGACAGGGTTTCACGAGCAGTACTTC; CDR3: CASSYGTGFHEQYF
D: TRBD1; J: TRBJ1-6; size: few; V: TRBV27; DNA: TGTGCCAGCAGTTCGGGACAGCACTCCTATAATTCACCCCTCCACTTT; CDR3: CASSSGQHSYNSPLHF
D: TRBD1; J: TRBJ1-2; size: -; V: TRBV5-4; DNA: TGTGCCAGCAGCTTCGGCCTAACAGGGGGATATGGCTACACCTTC; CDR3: CASSFGLTGGYGYTF
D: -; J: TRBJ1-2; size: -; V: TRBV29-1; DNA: TGCAGCGCCCTTATGGACAACTATGGCTACACCTTC; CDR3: CSALMDNYGYTF
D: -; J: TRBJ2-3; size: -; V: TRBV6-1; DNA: TGTGCCAGCAGTGGGAATTGGGCTAGTGCAGATACGCAGTATTTT; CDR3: CASSGNWASADTQYF
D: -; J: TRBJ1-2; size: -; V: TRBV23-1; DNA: TGCGCCAGCAGTCAATGGTACAGCAACTATGGCTACACCTTC; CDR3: CASSQWYSNYGYTF
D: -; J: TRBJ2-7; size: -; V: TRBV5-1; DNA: TGCGCCAGCAGCTTGGGCGGGCGTGGCGAGCAGTACTTC; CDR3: CASSLGGRGEQYF
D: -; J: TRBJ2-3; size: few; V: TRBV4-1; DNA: TGCGCCAGCAGCCAGGTCATCCCGTCCACAGATACGCAGTATTTT; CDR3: CASSQVIPSTDTQYF
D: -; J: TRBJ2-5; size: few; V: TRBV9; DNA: TGTGCCAGCAGCGTATCGACTAGTGGAGGAAGCCAAGAGACCCAGTACTTC; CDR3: CASSVSTSGGSQETQYF
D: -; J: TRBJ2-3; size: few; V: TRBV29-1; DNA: TGCAGCGTTGATGGGGCGGGGCCCGGGACAGATACGCAGTATTTT; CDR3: CSVDGAGPGTDTQYF
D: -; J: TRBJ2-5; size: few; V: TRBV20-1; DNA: TGCAGTGCTAGGTTAAGGGAAGACTACTTC; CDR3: CSARLREDYF
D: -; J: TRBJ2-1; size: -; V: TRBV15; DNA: TGTGCCACCAGCAGAAGTGGGGCCGGTGAGCAGTTCTTC; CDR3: CATSRSGAGEQFF
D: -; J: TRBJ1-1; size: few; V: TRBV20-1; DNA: TGCAGTGCTGGAAGGACCCTTCGGGCTTTCTTT; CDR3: CSAGRTLRAFF
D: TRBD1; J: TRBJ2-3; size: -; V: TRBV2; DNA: TGTGCCAGCAAGACCGGGACAGCCACAGATACGCAGTATTTT; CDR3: CASKTGTATDTQYF
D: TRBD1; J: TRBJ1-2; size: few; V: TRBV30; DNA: TGTGCCTGGAGTACGCAGGGGGCGTCAGGCTACACCTTC; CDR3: CAWSTQGASGYTF
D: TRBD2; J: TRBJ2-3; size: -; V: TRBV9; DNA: TGTGCCAGCAGCGTAGATCCAGCGAGCGGGGGGAGAGATACGCAGTATTTT; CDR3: CASSVDPASGGRDTQYF